This T cell receptor (beta chain) comes out of a study of OX40 agonist ivuxolimab in advanced cancers. Sequencing used immunoSEQ multiplex PCR; TCRdb keeps in-frame clones, though not all of them. The profile shows 70,000 to 95,000 clones, 80% to 95% of them singletons. This clone was observed a single time. The sequenced sample was CD4+ or CD8+ T cells sorted from blood, obtained in a trial of the OX40 agonist ivuxolimab. The receptor was isolated from an adult with an advanced solid tumor such as melanoma, head and neck, liver or kidney cancer.

CDR3 nucleotides: TGTGCCAGCAGCCAAGATCGGGTAGCCTCCTACGAGCAGTACTTC. Translating gives CASSQDRVASYEQYF. The chain recombines TRBV4-2 with TRBJ2-7; the D is unclear. Germline loops: CDR1 LGHNA, CDR2 YNFKEQ. The V end lost 0 bases, the J end lost 0 bases, and 9 bases lay between the germline ends. This CDR3 is 15 amino acids long.